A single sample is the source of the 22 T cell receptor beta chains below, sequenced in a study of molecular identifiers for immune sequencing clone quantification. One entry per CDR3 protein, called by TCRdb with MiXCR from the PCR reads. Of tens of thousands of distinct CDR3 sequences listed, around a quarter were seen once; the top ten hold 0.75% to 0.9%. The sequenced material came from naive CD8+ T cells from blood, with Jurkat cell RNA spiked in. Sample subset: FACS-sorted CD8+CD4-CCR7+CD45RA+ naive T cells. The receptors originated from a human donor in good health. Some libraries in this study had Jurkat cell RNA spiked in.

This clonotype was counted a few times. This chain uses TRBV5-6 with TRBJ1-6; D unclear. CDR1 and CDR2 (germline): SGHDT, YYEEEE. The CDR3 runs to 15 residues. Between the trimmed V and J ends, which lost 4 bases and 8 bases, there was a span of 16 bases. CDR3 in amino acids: CASSLILFSDSPLHF. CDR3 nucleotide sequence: TGTGCCAGCAGCCTAATCTTGTTCTCCGATTCACCCCTCCACTTT.

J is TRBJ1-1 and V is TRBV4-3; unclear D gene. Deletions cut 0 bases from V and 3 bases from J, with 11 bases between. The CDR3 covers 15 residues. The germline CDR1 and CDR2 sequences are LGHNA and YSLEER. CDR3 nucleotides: TGCGCCAGCAGCCAAGATGACGACGGACACACTGAAGCTTTCTTT. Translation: CASSQDDDGHTEAFF.

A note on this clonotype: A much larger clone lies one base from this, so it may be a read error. The CDR3 sequence is CASSSYGTSAYEQYF. DNA of the CDR3: TGTGCCAGCAGCTCGTACGGGACTAGCGCCTACGAGCAGTACTTC. The J gene is TRBJ2-7, the V gene TRBV7-2, with TRBD2 matching over 10 bases. CDR1 is SGHTA and CDR2 is FQGNSA in the germline V gene. This CDR3 region has 15 residues. Trimming cost V 4 bases and J 2 bases; bases outside gene matches: 5.

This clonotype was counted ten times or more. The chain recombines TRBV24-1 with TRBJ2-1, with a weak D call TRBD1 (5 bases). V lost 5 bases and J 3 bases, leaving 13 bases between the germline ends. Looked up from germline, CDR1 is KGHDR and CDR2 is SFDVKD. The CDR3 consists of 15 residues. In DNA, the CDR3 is TGTGCCACCAGTGGGGGCGAGTCCCACTACAATGAGCAGTTCTTC. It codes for CATSGGESHYNEQFF.

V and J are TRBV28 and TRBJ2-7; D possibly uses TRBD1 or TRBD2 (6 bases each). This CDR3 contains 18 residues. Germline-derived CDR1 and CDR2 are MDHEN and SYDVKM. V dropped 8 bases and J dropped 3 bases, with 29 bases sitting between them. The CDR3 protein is CASEPSLTGGGNLYEQYF. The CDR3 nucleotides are TGTGCCAGCGAACCCTCCTTGACAGGTGGGGGGAATCTCTACGAGCAGTACTTC.

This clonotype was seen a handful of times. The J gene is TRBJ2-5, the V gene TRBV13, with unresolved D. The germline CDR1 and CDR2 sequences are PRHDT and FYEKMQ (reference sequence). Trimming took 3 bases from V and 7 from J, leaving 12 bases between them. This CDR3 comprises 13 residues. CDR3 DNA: TGTGCCAGCAGCTTTGGGTCCCCTGGGACCCAGTACTTC. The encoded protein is CASSFGSPGTQYF.

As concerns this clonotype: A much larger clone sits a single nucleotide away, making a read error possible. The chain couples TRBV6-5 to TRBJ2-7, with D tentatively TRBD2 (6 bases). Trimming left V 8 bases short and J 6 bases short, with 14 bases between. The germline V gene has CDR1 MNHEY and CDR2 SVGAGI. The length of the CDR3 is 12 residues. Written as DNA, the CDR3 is TGTGCCAGCGGTCACTCGGGAGCCGAGCAGTACTTC. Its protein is CASGHSGAEQYF.

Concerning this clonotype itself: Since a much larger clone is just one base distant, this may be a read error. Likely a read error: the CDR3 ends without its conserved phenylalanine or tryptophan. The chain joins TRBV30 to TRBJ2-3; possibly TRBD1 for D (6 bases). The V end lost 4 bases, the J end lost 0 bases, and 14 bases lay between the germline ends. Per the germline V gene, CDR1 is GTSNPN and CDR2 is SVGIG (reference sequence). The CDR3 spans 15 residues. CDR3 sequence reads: CAWTGGGTSTDTQYL. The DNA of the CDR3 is TGTGCCTGGACTGGGGGCGGAACTAGCACAGATACGCAGTATTTA.

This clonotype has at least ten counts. The CDR3 DNA reads as TGTGCCAGCATTTCGAGGGACTACGAGCAGTACTTC. Protein product: CASISRDYEQYF. The V and J genes are TRBV2 and TRBJ2-7; TRBD2 might be the D (5 bases). Trimming shortened V by 7 bases and J by 3 bases, and 10 bases separated the two germline ends. The CDR3 has 12 amino acids. Per germline, CDR1 SNHLY and CDR2 FYNNEI.

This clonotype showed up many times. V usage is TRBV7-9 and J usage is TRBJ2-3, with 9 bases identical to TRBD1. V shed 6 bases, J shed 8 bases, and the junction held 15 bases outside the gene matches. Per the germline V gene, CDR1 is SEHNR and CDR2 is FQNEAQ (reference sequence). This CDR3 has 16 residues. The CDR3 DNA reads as TGTGCCAGCAGAAAATCCACGGGACAGGGTCTAGCTACGCAGTATTTT. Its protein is CASRKSTGQGLATQYF.

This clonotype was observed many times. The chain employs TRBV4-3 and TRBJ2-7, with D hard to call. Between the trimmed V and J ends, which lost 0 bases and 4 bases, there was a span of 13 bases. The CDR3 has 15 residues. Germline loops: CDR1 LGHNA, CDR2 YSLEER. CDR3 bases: TGCGCCAGCAGCCAAGATGACTCCCTGGGGTACGAGCAGTACTTC. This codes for CASSQDDSLGYEQYF.

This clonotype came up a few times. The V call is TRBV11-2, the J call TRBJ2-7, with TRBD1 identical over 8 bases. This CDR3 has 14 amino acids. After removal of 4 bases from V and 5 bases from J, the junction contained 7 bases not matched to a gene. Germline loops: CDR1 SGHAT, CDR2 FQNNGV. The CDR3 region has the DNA TGTGCCAGCAGCTACGGGGCAGGGGGCAACGAGCAGTACTTC. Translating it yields CASSYGAGGNEQYF.

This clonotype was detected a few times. CDR3 nucleotide sequence: TGCGCCAGCTGCCCATCTACGCGTCCCTCTGGGGCCAACGTCCTGACTTTC. This sequence encodes CASCPSTRPSGANVLTF. The chain uses TRBV5-1 and TRBJ2-6; D gene uncertain. Per the germline V gene, CDR1 is SGHRS and CDR2 is YFSETQ. The V and J ends lost 7 bases and 0 bases respectively, with 17 bases between them. The CDR3 spans 17 residues.

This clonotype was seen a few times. The CDR3 sequence is CASNTLAGSTDTQYF. The CDR3 region has the DNA TGCGCCAGCAATACCCTAGCGGGGAGTACAGATACGCAGTATTTT. The chain links TRBV10-2 to TRBJ2-3, with 9 positions matching TRBD2. Germline V gives CDR1 WSHSY, CDR2 SAAADI. With 7 bases clipped from V and 3 bases from J, the junction kept 8 bases outside the gene matches. The CDR3 length is 15 residues.

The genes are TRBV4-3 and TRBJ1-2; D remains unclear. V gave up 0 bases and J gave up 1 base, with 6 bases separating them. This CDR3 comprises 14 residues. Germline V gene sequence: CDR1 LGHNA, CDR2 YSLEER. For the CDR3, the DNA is TGCGCCAGCAGCCAAGACAGTATTAACTATGGCTACACCTTC. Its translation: CASSQDSINYGYTF.

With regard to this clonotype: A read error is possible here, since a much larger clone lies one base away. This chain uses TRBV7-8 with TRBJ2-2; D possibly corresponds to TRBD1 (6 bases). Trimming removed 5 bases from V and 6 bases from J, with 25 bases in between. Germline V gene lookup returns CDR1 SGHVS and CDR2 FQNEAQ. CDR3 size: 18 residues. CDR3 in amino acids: CASSLEDSTGKIPGELFF. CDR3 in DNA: TGTGCCAGCAGCCTAGAGGATTCTACAGGGAAGATCCCCGGGGAGCTGTTTTTT. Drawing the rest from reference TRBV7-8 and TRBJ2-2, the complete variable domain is GAGVSQSPRYKVAKRGQDVALRCDPISGHVSLFWYQQALGQGPEFLTYFQNEAQLDKSGLPSDRFFAERPEGSVSTLKIQRTQQEDSAVYLCASSLEDSTGKIPGELFFGEGSRLTVL.

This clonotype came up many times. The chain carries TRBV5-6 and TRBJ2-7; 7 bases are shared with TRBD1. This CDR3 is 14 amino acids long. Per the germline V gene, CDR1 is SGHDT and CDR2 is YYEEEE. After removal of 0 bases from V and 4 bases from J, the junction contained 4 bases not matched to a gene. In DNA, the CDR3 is TGTGCCAGCAGCTTGGGAGGGGGCGAGTACGAGCAGTACTTC. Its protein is CASSLGGGEYEQYF.

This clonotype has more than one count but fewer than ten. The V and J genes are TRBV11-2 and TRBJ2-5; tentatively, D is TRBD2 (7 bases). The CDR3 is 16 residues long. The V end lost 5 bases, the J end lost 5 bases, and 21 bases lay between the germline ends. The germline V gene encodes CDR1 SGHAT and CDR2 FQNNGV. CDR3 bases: TGTGCCAGCAGCCCCGGGTCGGGGGGCCCTTTGGAGACCCAGTACTTC. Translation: CASSPGSGGPLETQYF.

The CDR3 bases are TGTGCCAGCAGCAAAGTCGGCAGGGGGGGATGTGAGACCCAGTACTTC. Encoded protein: CASSKVGRGGCETQYF. This chain links TRBV21-1 with TRBJ2-5; the D call TRBD1 from the table was never checked on the DNA. TRBV21-1 is recorded as a pseudogene. The CDR3 consists of 16 residues.

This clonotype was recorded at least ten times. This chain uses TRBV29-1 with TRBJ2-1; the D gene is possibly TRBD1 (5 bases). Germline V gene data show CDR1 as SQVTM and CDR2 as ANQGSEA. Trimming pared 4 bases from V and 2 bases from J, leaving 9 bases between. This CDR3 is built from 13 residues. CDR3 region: CSVAGIAYNEQFF. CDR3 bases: TGCAGCGTTGCAGGGATCGCCTACAATGAGCAGTTCTTC.

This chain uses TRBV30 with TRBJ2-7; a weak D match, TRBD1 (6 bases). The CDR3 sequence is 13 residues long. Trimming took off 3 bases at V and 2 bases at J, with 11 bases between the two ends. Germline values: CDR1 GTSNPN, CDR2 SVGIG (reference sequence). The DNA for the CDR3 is TGTGCCTGGAGACAGGGAGTCACCTACGAGCAGTACTTC. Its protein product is CAWRQGVTYEQYF.

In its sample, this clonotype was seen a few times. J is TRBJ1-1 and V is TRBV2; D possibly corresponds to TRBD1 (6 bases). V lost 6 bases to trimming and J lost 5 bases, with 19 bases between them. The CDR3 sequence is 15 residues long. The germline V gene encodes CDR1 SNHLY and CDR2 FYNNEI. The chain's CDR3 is CASSGVTGRLTEAFF. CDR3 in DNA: TGTGCCAGCAGCGGTGTTACAGGGAGGTTAACTGAAGCTTTCTTT.